These 20 T cell receptor beta chains were sequenced from one sample in a study of cytotoxic CD8 clonotypes in ibrutinib-treated CLL. Profiling relied on immunoSEQ multiplex PCR, and the TCRdb table lists in-frame clones only, not all of them. There are about 310,000 clones in the sample; roughly 85% occur only once, and over 6.5% lies in the top ten. The specimen was PBMCs, collected before ibrutinib treatment. The receptors were sampled from a human donor with chronic lymphocytic leukemia.

This clone was counted between two and nine times. The V call is TRBV7-2, the J call TRBJ2-7; D is perhaps TRBD2 (5 bases). Trimming took 3 bases from V and 2 from J, leaving 11 bases between them. Germline V gene lookup returns CDR1 SGHTA and CDR2 FQGNSA. The CDR3 has 14 amino acids. CDR3 amino acids: CASSLEAATYEQYF. The CDR3 DNA reads TGTGCCAGCAGCTTGGAAGCGGCCACCTACGAGCAGTACTTC.

The chain recombines TRBV25-1 with TRBJ2-2, with TRBD2 identical over 10 bases. Trimming at V came to 2 bases and at J to 2 bases, leaving 2 bases not matched to a gene. Looked up from germline, CDR1 is MGHDK and CDR2 is SYGVNS. This CDR3 region has 16 residues. CDR3 nucleotide sequence: TGTGCCAGCAGTGAACGGACTAGCGGAAACACCGGGGAGCTGTTTTTT. Its protein is CASSERTSGNTGELFF.

The genes are TRBV11-2 and TRBJ1-3; D is undetermined. V lost 5 bases to trimming and J lost 0 bases, with 11 bases between them. The germline V gene encodes CDR1 SGHAT and CDR2 FQNNGV. The CDR3 runs to 15 residues. CDR3: CASSPDTRSGNTIYF. In DNA form, the CDR3 reads TGTGCCAGCAGCCCCGACACCCGCTCTGGAAACACCATATATTTT.

This clone was found once. This chain links TRBV6-1 with TRBJ2-5; no firm D call. The CDR3 is 11 residues long. V was shortened by 6 bases and J by 2 bases, with 4 bases between the two germline ends. CDR1 is MNHNS, CDR2 SASEGT, per germline. DNA of the CDR3: TGTGCCAGCAGGGAACAAGAGACCCAGTACTTC. Protein product: CASREQETQYF.

The chain couples TRBV29-1 to TRBJ2-1, with TRBD1 as a possible D gene (5 bases). The germline gives CDR1 SQVTM, CDR2 ANQGSEA. The V end was cut by 3 bases, the J end by 8 bases, with 11 bases between. This CDR3 comprises 12 residues. This CDR3 reads CSVEGPIDEQFF. CDR3 in DNA: TGCAGCGTTGAGGGGCCGATCGATGAGCAGTTCTTC.

The rearrangement uses TRBV7-2 and TRBJ2-7, with D unresolved. CDR1 SGHTA and CDR2 FQGNSA come from the germline V gene. Trimming stripped 2 bases from V and 4 bases from J, with 9 bases between. This CDR3 region has 13 residues. CDR3 DNA: TGTGCCAGCAGCTTAATTGGGCATTACGAGCAGTACTTC. Translation: CASSLIGHYEQYF.

The chain joins TRBV29-1 to TRBJ2-7; TRBD2 aligns across 9 bases. There are 16 residues in the CDR3. Unmatched junction bases numbered 9, after V lost 1 base and J lost 2 bases. CDR1 is SQVTM, CDR2 ANQGSEA, per germline. This CDR3 reads CSVEAVGGRGAYEQYF. The CDR3 coding sequence is TGCAGCGTTGAAGCAGTCGGCGGGAGGGGAGCCTACGAGCAGTACTTC.

The genes are TRBV6-5 and TRBJ2-5, with D possibly matching TRBD1 (6 bases). This CDR3 has 14 residues. CDR1 is MNHEY and CDR2 is SVGAGI in the germline V gene. Trimming cost V 6 bases and J 0 bases, with 11 bases left between them. The CDR3 sequence is CASRFRGNQETQYF. The DNA of the CDR3 is TGTGCCAGCAGATTCAGGGGCAACCAAGAGACCCAGTACTTC.

This clone is a singleton in its sample. The J gene is TRBJ1-1, the V gene TRBV19; 10 nucleotides line up with TRBD1. The V and J ends lost 1 base and 4 bases, in that order; junction bases with no gene match: 3. In germline, CDR1 is LNHDA, CDR2 SQIVND (reference sequence). The CDR3 contains 15 residues. CDR3 DNA: TGTGCCAGTAGTATAGCGGGACAGGGGCCCACTGAAGCTTTCTTT. It encodes CASSIAGQGPTEAFF.

This clone was seen only a few times. The genes are TRBV9 and TRBJ2-2; TRBD2 matches at 10 bases. Germline V CDR1 and CDR2: SGDLS, YYNGEE. The CDR3 is 17 residues long. J was trimmed by 6 bases and V by 6 bases; bases with no gene match: 14. The CDR3: CASTQGLAGGISGELFF. CDR3 in DNA: TGTGCCAGCACCCAGGGGTTAGCGGGAGGTATTTCCGGGGAGCTGTTTTTT.

The rearrangement links TRBV4-1 to TRBJ1-1; D gene uncertain. Germline CDR1 reads MGHRA; CDR2 reads YSYEKL. The CDR3 runs 12 residues. The V end lost 1 base, the J end lost 11 bases, and 11 bases lay between the germline ends. CDR3 in DNA: TGCGCCAGCAGCCAAGGGAGACTTGGGGCTTTCTTT. Its protein product is CASSQGRLGAFF.

This CDR3 reads CASRTGRGNQPQHF. The DNA for the CDR3 is TGTGCCAGTAGGACAGGGCGAGGCAATCAGCCCCAGCATTTT. V gene TRBV19 combines with J gene TRBJ1-5; 7 bases match TRBD1. The trim removed 6 bases at V and 2 bases at J, leaving 4 bases unmatched. CDR3 length: 14 residues. Germline CDR1 is LNHDA and CDR2 is SQIVND (reference sequence).

This clone appeared many times. V usage is TRBV6-4 and J usage is TRBJ2-3; D unclear. Trimming left V 2 bases short and J 0 bases short, with 9 bases between. Germline CDR1 MRHNA, CDR2 SNTAGT. The CDR3 runs to 15 residues. The CDR3, as DNA: TGTGCCAGCAGTGACACGCCAGACAGCACAGATACGCAGTATTTT. Its translation is CASSDTPDSTDTQYF.

The CDR3 region is CASSLADGTSGPYNEQFF. DNA of the CDR3: TGCGCCAGCAGCCTAGCCGATGGGACTAGCGGGCCTTACAATGAGCAGTTCTTC. J is TRBJ2-1 and V is TRBV4-1; 12 bases line up with TRBD2. The CDR3 consists of 18 residues. The germline V gene has CDR1 MGHRA and CDR2 YSYEKL. The V gene end was trimmed by 4 bases and the J gene end by 4 bases; junction bases not matched to a gene: 11.

V usage is TRBV27 and J usage is TRBJ2-7; D remains unclear. Germline V gene data show CDR1 as MNHEY and CDR2 as SMNVEV (reference sequence). V was trimmed by 5 bases and J by 3 bases, leaving 5 bases between them. There are 11 residues in the CDR3. CDR3 protein: CASSQIYEQYF. The CDR3 region has the DNA TGTGCCAGCAGTCAGATCTACGAGCAGTACTTC.

This sequence joins TRBV6-4 and TRBJ2-1, with 7 bases identical to TRBD1. This CDR3 has 17 amino acids. CDR1 MRHNA and CDR2 SNTAGT come from the germline V gene. V lost 2 bases to trimming and J lost 6 bases; unmatched junction nucleotides: 13. As DNA, the CDR3 is TGTGCCAGCAGTGACGCCTCAGGGGGACGAGGGGTCAATGAGCAGTTCTTC. Its protein is CASSDASGGRGVNEQFF.

The rearrangement links TRBV5-1 to TRBJ2-1; D remains ambiguous. Germline CDR1 is SGHRS and CDR2 is YFSETQ. V lost 0 bases to trimming and J lost 5 bases, with 6 bases between them. This CDR3 has 13 amino acids. CDR3 region: CASSLVLDNEQFF. The CDR3, as DNA: TGCGCCAGCAGCTTGGTTTTGGACAATGAGCAGTTCTTC.

The chain combines TRBV27 with TRBJ1-1, with D tentatively TRBD1 (5 bases). The CDR3 runs 15 residues. The V gene's germline CDR1 is MNHEY and CDR2 SMNVEV (reference sequence). With 6 bases removed from V and 4 bases from J, the gap between germline ends came to 18 bases. CDR3 in amino acids: CASRGTEPSSTEAFF. The CDR3, as DNA: TGTGCCAGCAGAGGGACGGAGCCAAGTTCCACTGAAGCTTTCTTT.

The V and J genes are TRBV27 and TRBJ1-5; D might be TRBD1 (5 bases). Germline CDR1 and CDR2: MNHEY and SMNVEV (reference sequence). The CDR3 has 14 residues. V lost 4 bases to trimming and J lost 5 bases, with 12 bases between them. In DNA, the CDR3 is TGTGCCAGCAGTTGGTTCGGGGGAGATCAGCCCCAGCATTTT. Translating it yields CASSWFGGDQPQHF.

The chain couples TRBV10-3 to TRBJ2-5; D gene uncertain. The CDR3 length is 13 residues. Trimming shortened V by 6 bases and J by 1 base, and 9 bases separated the two germline ends. Germline V gives CDR1 ENHRY, CDR2 SYGVKD. The CDR3 coding sequence is TGTGCCATCAGCCGGGCAGTCCAAGAGACCCAGTACTTC. Its protein product is CAISRAVQETQYF.